The 24 T cell receptor beta chains below come from one sample, sequenced in a study of blood T cells in healthy people across ages. Then a second PCR, running roughly 7 to 11 cycles, was carried out with a sample-barcoded 5' primer and a J-beta primer mix. TCRdb processed the 5' RACE reads anew with MiXCR; each CDR3 protein has one entry. The profile shows about 720,000 distinct CDR3 sequences, 20% to 25% of them singletons. These data also featured in a second study, about T cells of mothers and their children.

The sample consisted of blood. Receptor source: a boy aged 5-17 years in good health.

The rearrangement joins TRBV6-5 to TRBJ1-6; 7 bases are shared with TRBD1. Germline V gene data show CDR1 as MNHEY and CDR2 as SVGAGI. This CDR3 is built from 14 residues. V gave up 5 bases and J gave up 7 bases; unmatched junction bases: 5. Written as DNA, the CDR3 is TGTGCCAGCAGTCGTACAGGGGAAAATTCACCCCTCCACTTT. Its translation is CASSRTGENSPLHF.

This clonotype was observed a handful of times. The CDR3 bases are TGTGCCAGCAGATCCGGGTTTTCCTACGAGCAGTACTTC. Its translation is CASRSGFSYEQYF. The chain uses TRBV7-2 and TRBJ2-7, with D uncertain. V was cut by 6 bases and J by 1 base, with 10 bases left in between. CDR3 length equals 13 residues. The germline CDR1 and CDR2 sequences are SGHTA and FQGNSA.

This clonotype showed up just a few times. The V and J genes are TRBV9 and TRBJ2-7, with 7 nucleotides matching TRBD1. J was trimmed by 4 bases and V by 3 bases; bases with no gene match: 13. Germline V gives CDR1 SGDLS, CDR2 YYNGEE. The CDR3 sequence is 16 residues long. The CDR3 nucleotides read TGTGCCAGCAGCGCCCATCCGACAGGGAGAATTTACGAGCAGTACTTC. Residues: CASSAHPTGRIYEQYF.

This clonotype was counted a few times. The CDR3 sequence is CSAEAGLAGGTANNEQFF. The CDR3 region has the DNA TGCAGCGCCGAGGCGGGACTAGCGGGAGGAACCGCCAACAATGAGCAGTTCTTC. V is TRBV29-1 and J is TRBJ2-1, with TRBD2 identical over 15 bases. Germline CDR1 and CDR2: SQVTM and ANQGSEA. CDR3 size: 18 residues. Trimming removed 7 bases from V and 5 bases from J; junction bases left unmatched: 15.

The J gene is TRBJ1-1, the V gene TRBV12-3 or TRBV12-4; TRBD1 matches at 12 bases. V was pared by 2 bases and J by 6 bases, with 10 bases of the junction left unmatched. The CDR3 totals 17 residues. The CDR3 spells CASSLTGTGGRRPEAFF. CDR3 coding DNA: TGTGCCAGCAGTTTAACCGGGACAGGGGGCAGGAGACCTGAAGCTTTCTTT.

The V call is TRBV6-1, the J call TRBJ2-7; TRBD1 might be the D (6 bases). The CDR3 spans 16 residues. Trimming left V 6 bases short and J 0 bases short, with 18 bases between. Germline loops: CDR1 MNHNS, CDR2 SASEGT. DNA of the CDR3: TGTGCCAGCAGCTTTTTACAGGGTCTTGGCTCCTACGAGCAGTACTTC. Translating it yields CASSFLQGLGSYEQYF.

The table lists this clonotype with a few counts. The gene calls are TRBV18 and TRBJ1-2; D gene ambiguous. With 5 bases removed from V and 8 bases from J, the gap between germline ends came to 15 bases. The CDR3 is made up of 13 amino acids. Germline CDR1 and CDR2: KGHSH and LQKENI. CDR3 DNA: TGTGCCAGCTCAGGACGAACGGGAGAGGGCTACACCTTC. Translated: CASSGRTGEGYTF.

This clonotype was picked up a small number of times. The gene calls are TRBV20-1 and TRBJ1-6; perhaps TRBD1 as D (5 bases). The germline V gene has CDR1 DFQATT and CDR2 SNEGSKA (reference sequence). The V and J ends lost 0 bases and 4 bases respectively, with 19 bases between them. CDR3 length: 18 amino acids. CDR3: CSARDLSRQGTYNSPLHF. Written as DNA, the CDR3 is TGCAGTGCTAGAGATTTAAGCAGGCAGGGAACTTATAATTCACCCCTCCACTTT.

This clonotype was observed a few times. The V gene is TRBV29-1, the J gene TRBJ2-7, with D unclear. The length of the CDR3 is 12 residues. Germline CDR1 reads SQVTM; CDR2 reads ANQGSEA. Between the trimmed V and J ends, which lost 4 bases and 1 base, there was a span of 8 bases. Here the CDR3 reads CSVVTFSYEQYF. The CDR3 DNA follows: TGCAGCGTTGTTACCTTTTCCTACGAGCAGTACTTC.

This clonotype was counted a few times. The V call is TRBV7-3, the J call TRBJ2-5, with TRBD1 identical over 8 bases. CDR1 SGHTA and CDR2 FQGTGA come from the germline V gene. The CDR3 spans 15 residues. With V trimmed by 4 bases and J by 1 base, 5 bases remained unmatched. The CDR3 DNA is TGTGCCAGCAGCTCCGGACAGGGACCCCAAGAGACCCAGTACTTC. Protein: CASSSGQGPQETQYF.

Only a few counts were recorded for this clonotype. J is TRBJ1-5 and V is TRBV2; D is unclear. Trimming cost V 1 base and J 4 bases, with 11 bases left between them. CDR3 size: 15 residues. In germline, CDR1 is SNHLY, CDR2 FYNNEI. CDR3 residues: CASSEEQSINQPQHF. Here the CDR3 DNA reads TGTGCCAGCAGTGAAGAACAGTCTATTAATCAGCCCCAGCATTTT.

The table lists this clonotype with a few counts. The V and J genes are TRBV7-9 and TRBJ2-7; 9 nucleotides line up with TRBD1. Unmatched junction bases numbered 5, after V lost 3 bases and J lost 5 bases. CDR1 and CDR2 (germline): SEHNR, FQNEAQ (reference sequence). The CDR3 length is 14 residues. CDR3 residues: CASSLGQGIHEQYF. In DNA form, the CDR3 reads TGTGCCAGCAGCTTGGGACAGGGTATCCACGAGCAGTACTTC.

There are a few counts of this clonotype. The rearrangement joins TRBV20-1 to TRBJ2-7; 7 nucleotides line up with TRBD2. The CDR3 extends over 15 amino acids. V lost 0 bases and J lost 7; bases outside the gene matches: 12. The germline CDR1 and CDR2 sequences are DFQATT and SNEGSKA (reference sequence). CDR3 region: CSARDSAGADYEQYF. The CDR3 coding sequence is TGCAGTGCTAGAGATAGCGCGGGAGCGGACTATGAGCAGTACTTC.

The V and J genes are TRBV5-6 and TRBJ2-7, with D possibly matching TRBD2 (7 bases). The germline V gene encodes CDR1 SGHDT and CDR2 YYEEEE. The CDR3 has 15 amino acids. V was pared by 4 bases and J by 4 bases, with 18 bases between. The CDR3 nucleotides are TGTGCCAGCAGCCCCACCCCACAGGGAGGGTACGAGCAGTACTTC. It encodes CASSPTPQGGYEQYF.

The gene calls are TRBV27 and TRBJ2-1; 9 bases align to TRBD2. With 5 bases clipped from V and 7 bases from J, the junction kept 6 bases outside the gene matches. The CDR3 is 14 residues long. Germline V gene data show CDR1 as MNHEY and CDR2 as SMNVEV (reference sequence). The CDR3 is CASSISGSWNEQFF. CDR3 coding DNA: TGTGCCAGCAGTATTAGCGGGAGTTGGAATGAGCAGTTCTTC.

Comment on this clonotype: The junction departs from the called germline gene at one end, perhaps through a read error. V is TRBV4-2 and J is TRBJ2-5; 11 nucleotides match TRBD2. The J call is uncertain, as TRBJ2-1 better fits the DNA end. Germline values: CDR1 LGHNA, CDR2 YNFKEQ. The CDR3 length is 16 residues. The CDR3 loop is CASSQGVAGGINGQFF. The DNA of the CDR3 is TGTGCCAGCAGCCAAGGGGTAGCGGGAGGGATTAATGGGCAGTTCTTC.

This clonotype was recorded at least ten times. The chain uses TRBV20-1 and TRBJ2-6; no clear D gene. The CDR3 contains 13 residues. The germline V and J ends were trimmed by 5 bases and 0 bases, with 5 bases remaining between them. Germline V CDR1 and CDR2: DFQATT, SNEGSKA (reference sequence). The CDR3: CSAGSSGANVLTF. For the CDR3, the DNA is TGCAGTGCTGGCTCCTCTGGGGCCAACGTCCTGACTTTC.

This clonotype was seen more than once but under ten times. The V gene is TRBV19, the J gene TRBJ2-2; 8 bases agree with TRBD1. The germline V gene encodes CDR1 LNHDA and CDR2 SQIVND (reference sequence). Trimming cost V 5 bases and J 6 bases; bases outside gene matches: 8. The CDR3 is 15 amino acids. CDR3 coding DNA: TGTGCCAGTAGTCCTCGGACAGGGTTCTCCGGGGAGCTGTTTTTT. This encodes CASSPRTGFSGELFF.

The chain couples TRBV5-6 to TRBJ2-4; D possibly corresponds to TRBD2 (6 bases). CDR1 and CDR2 (germline): SGHDT, YYEEEE. V lost 1 base and J lost 4, with 12 bases in between. The CDR3 totals 15 residues. CDR3 sequence (DNA): TGTGCCAGCAGCTTGTCGTCGGGGGTAAAAAACATTCAGTACTTC. This sequence encodes CASSLSSGVKNIQYF.

V usage is TRBV20-1 and J usage is TRBJ1-2, with D possibly matching TRBD1 (6 bases). In germline, CDR1 is DFQATT, CDR2 SNEGSKA (reference sequence). CDR3 length: 11 amino acids. V was cut by 7 bases and J by 7 bases, with 13 bases left in between. CDR3: CSGSRGIGYTF. As DNA, the CDR3 is TGCAGTGGGAGCAGGGGAATTGGCTACACCTTC.

This clonotype was observed a few times. The chain is built from TRBV11-2 and TRBJ2-1; 7 nucleotides line up with TRBD1. CDR3 size: 15 residues. V lost 8 bases to trimming and J lost 7 bases; unmatched junction nucleotides: 14. Germline V gives CDR1 SGHAT, CDR2 FQNNGV. The DNA for the CDR3 is TGTGCCAGCCGAAAGCCAGGGGGAATTGGGAATGAGCAGTTCTTC. Protein: CASRKPGGIGNEQFF.

The rearrangement uses TRBV7-2 and TRBJ2-6; perhaps TRBD1 as D (5 bases). Trimming pared 3 bases from V and 2 bases from J, leaving 11 bases between. CDR1 is SGHTA and CDR2 is FQGNSA in the germline V gene. The CDR3 contains 16 residues. The CDR3 spells CASSFYRSAGANVLTF. The CDR3 nucleotides are TGTGCCAGCAGCTTTTACAGGAGTGCTGGGGCCAACGTCCTGACTTTC.

This clonotype turned up a few times. This chain links TRBV29-1 with TRBJ2-5; no firm D call. The DNA end favors TRBJ2-7, so the J call may be wrong. The V gene's germline CDR1 is SQVTM and CDR2 ANQGSEA. The CDR3 runs to 13 residues. The CDR3 is CSVEVAGSYEQYF. CDR3 sequence (DNA): TGCAGCGTTGAAGTCGCAGGTTCCTACGAGCAGTACTTC.

The chain is built from TRBV27 and TRBJ1-5; D is uncertain. The CDR3 has 13 amino acids. V was trimmed by 6 bases and J by 7 bases, leaving 13 bases between them. From germline, CDR1 is MNHEY and CDR2 SMNVEV (reference sequence). CDR3 residues: CASSRPLHQPQHF. CDR3 DNA: TGTGCCAGCAGCCGACCGCTACACCAGCCCCAGCATTTT.